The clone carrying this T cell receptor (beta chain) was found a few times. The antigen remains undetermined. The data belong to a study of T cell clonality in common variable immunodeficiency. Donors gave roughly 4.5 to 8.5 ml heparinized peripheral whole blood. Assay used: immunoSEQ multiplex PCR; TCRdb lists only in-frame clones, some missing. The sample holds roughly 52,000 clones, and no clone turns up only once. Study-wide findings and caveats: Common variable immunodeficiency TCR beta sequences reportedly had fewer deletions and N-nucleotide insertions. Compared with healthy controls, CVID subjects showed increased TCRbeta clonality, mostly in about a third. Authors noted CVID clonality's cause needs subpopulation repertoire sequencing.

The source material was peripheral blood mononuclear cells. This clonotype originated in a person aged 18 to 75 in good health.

This CDR3 reads CASSVRQLNTEAFF. The CDR3 bases that were read are TGTGCCAGCAGTGTCCGACAACTGAACACTGAA. V gene TRBV6-1 combines with J gene TRBJ1-1; no firm D call. Read sequence stops 3 residues before the CDR3 end, and the germline J gene provides the missing end. V lost 4 bases, J lost 0 bases, and 9 bases lay in between. In germline, CDR1 is MNHNS, CDR2 SASEGT. The CDR3 extends over 14 amino acids.